This T cell receptor beta chain was sequenced during a study of blood T cell repertoires in COVID-19. Overall study: T cells, B-cell-depleted T cells, or PBMCs provided the cDNA or gDNA that served as material.

This study enrolled people aged about 18 to 90 from about two dozen US geographic areas. Someone with COVID-19 had been met by exposed participants within 2 weeks before study entry. Per the original methods: The authors estimated nucleated cell counts from reference gene primer amplification. Sequenced by immunoSEQ multiplex PCR; TCRdb stores in-frame clones only, minus some. V and J calls and clone size are those listed in that table; D and trimming were worked out from the DNA. The sample carries fewer than 350,000 clones, roughly 85% recorded once. Germline CDR1 MDHEN, CDR2 SYDVKM. CDR3 length: 15 residues. Trimming removed 3 bases at V and 7 bases at J, with 13 bases between.

The clonotype originates from a woman aged 30 to 39 who had been exposed to COVID-19. The chain uses TRBV28 and TRBJ1-6, with D possibly TRBD1 on 6 matching bases. Sequencing was performed on PBMCs or T cells enriched from blood (not recorded which). The CDR3 region is CASSLPGQGNSPLHF. The DNA of the CDR3 is TGTGCCAGCAGTTTGCCGGGACAAGGGAATTCACCCCTCCACTTT.